Sequencing of this T cell receptor beta chain was carried out in a study of blood T cell repertoires in COVID-19. Overall study: The United States, Italy and Spain supplied acute and convalescent COVID-19 samples. T cells, B-cell-depleted T cells, or PBMCs supplied cDNA or gDNA.

The table came from immunoSEQ multiplex PCR; TCRdb's copy has only in-frame clones and leaves some out. Counted here are about 400,000 clones, around 89% occurring once; the ten biggest clones make up over 4%. V gave up 4 bases and J gave up 4 bases; unmatched junction bases: 6. The germline V gene encodes CDR1 SGHDT and CDR2 YYEEEE. The CDR3 loop spans 15 amino acids. The sample was peripheral blood. The source is a woman in her thirties with acute or convalescent COVID-19. The V and J genes are TRBV5-6 and TRBJ2-2, with 8 bases identical to TRBD1. The CDR3 spells CASSKRQGSTGELFF. As DNA, the CDR3 is TGTGCCAGCAGCAAAAGACAGGGGAGCACCGGGGAGCTGTTTTTT.